The clone carrying this TCR beta chain has just one count. This entry belongs to a study of blood T cell repertoires in COVID-19. The CDR3 is 14 amino acids. Trimming took 5 bases from V and 2 from J; bases not matched to a gene: 4. Looked up from germline, CDR1 is MNHEY and CDR2 is SMNVEV (reference sequence). Under the authors' procedure: How many nucleated cells were present was estimated from reference gene primer amplification. Sequenced by immunoSEQ multiplex PCR; TCRdb stores in-frame clones only, minus some. The V and J calls and clone size come from that table; D and trimming were worked out from the DNA. The sample has 130,000 to 150,000 clones; 87% are singletons.

Input material: peripheral blood. V is TRBV27 and J is TRBJ1-2; 8 bases align to TRBD1. The receptor's source is a woman in her forties or fifties with active or convalescent COVID-19. The CDR3 DNA is TGTGCCAGCAGTCCATGGACAGGGAACTATGGCTACACCTTC. Encoded protein: CASSPWTGNYGYTF.